These T cell receptor beta chains were read from a single sample in a study of blood T cell repertoires in COVID-19. The repertoire was sequenced with immunoSEQ multiplex PCR; TCRdb's copy has only in-frame clones and lacks some. The sample lists about 210,000 clones, approximately 90% occurring once. The sequenced sample was peripheral blood. The receptor source for this set is a young man with acute or convalescent COVID-19. Each CDR3 is given with its conserved first and last residue. D genes are given only for firm matches. Clone size, where shown, is once, few, many, or a class for clones that have expanded.

D,J,size,V,DNA,CDR3
-,TRBJ1-2,-,TRBV28,TGTGCCAGCACCTCGGGCGGGCGGCTTAACTATGGCTACACCTTC,CASTSGGRLNYGYTF
-,TRBJ2-1,-,TRBV28,TGTGCCAGCAGTTGGGGTAGGGGGTCCTACAATGAGCAGTTCTTC,CASSWGRGSYNEQFF
-,TRBJ1-5,once,TRBV6-1,TGTGCCAGCAGTGAACTAGGTTTCCAGCATTTT,CASSELGFQHF
TRBD2,TRBJ2-7,-,TRBV7-8,TGTGCCAGCAGCTTAGCGGTTCTTAGCGGGAGGGGGAACGAGCAGTACTTC,CASSLAVLSGRGNEQYF
-,TRBJ1-5,-,TRBV6-5,TGTGCCAGCAGTTACTCGAGGGCTAACAATCAGCCCCAGCATTTT,CASSYSRANNQPQHF
-,TRBJ2-7,-,TRBV5-1,TGCGCCAGCAGCTCCGGTCACCGAACCGTTTCCTACGAGCAGTACTTC,CASSSGHRTVSYEQYF
-,TRBJ1-4,-,TRBV18,TGTGCCAGCTCACCATTCAACTTCTATGAAAAACTGTTTTTT,CASSPFNFYEKLFF
TRBD1,TRBJ2-7,-,TRBV27,TGTGCCAGCAGCTTAACAGGGGGCTACGAGCAGTACTTC,CASSLTGGYEQYF
-,TRBJ2-7,-,TRBV19,TGTGCCACCAGTCAGAGCGGTAATTACTACGAGCAGTACTTC,CATSQSGNYYEQYF
TRBD2,TRBJ2-3,few,TRBV7-9,TGTCTGGAGCGGGGGAACACAGATACGCAGTATTTT,CLERGNTDTQYF
TRBD1,TRBJ1-5,-,TRBV12-3/TRBV12-4,TGTGCCAGCAGCATGGACAGGGCGGCCCAGCATTTT,CASSMDRAAQHF
TRBD2,TRBJ2-1,-,TRBV2,TGTGCCAGCACTAGCGGGACATACAATGAGCAGTTCTTC,CASTSGTYNEQFF
-,TRBJ1-1,-,TRBV2,TGTGCCACCGCCAAAGAGTACACTGAAGCTTTCTTT,CATAKEYTEAFF
-,TRBJ1-3,-,TRBV6-1,TGTGCCAGCAGTGAAAGCGTTGGCACCATATATTTT,CASSESVGTIYF
-,TRBJ2-7,-,TRBV18,TGTGCCAGCTCACCCTCCGGGGGTAGCCCCCACGAGCAGTACTTC,CASSPSGGSPHEQYF
TRBD2,TRBJ2-1,-,TRBV29-1,TGCAGCGTGGCGGGACTAGCGGATAGACTCTCCTACAATGAGCAGTTCTTC,CSVAGLADRLSYNEQFF
-,TRBJ1-5,-,TRBV30,TGTGCCTGGAGTGTACAAAGCAATCAGCCCCAGCATTTT,CAWSVQSNQPQHF
-,TRBJ2-1,-,TRBV2,TGTGCCAGCAGGGAACGGGGGGCTTACAATGAGCAGTTCTTC,CASRERGAYNEQFF
TRBD2,TRBJ2-1,few,TRBV6-5,TGTGCCAGCAGGGGACTAGCGGGAGGAAACAATGAGCAGTTCTTC,CASRGLAGGNNEQFF